These 8 T cell receptor beta chains originate from one sample sequenced in a study of blood T cell repertoires in COVID-19. Profiling relied on immunoSEQ multiplex PCR, and the TCRdb table lists in-frame clones only, not all of them. The repertoire has about 220,000 clones, around 81% of them found once; the top ten carry about 7%. Sequencing input: peripheral blood. These receptors were taken from a woman between 70 and 85 years old with acute or convalescent COVID-19.

This clone was seen a single time. The chain uses TRBV10-3 and TRBJ1-3; tentative D call: TRBD1 (5 bases). Deletions cut 2 bases from V and 7 bases from J, with 15 bases between. The CDR3 length is 15 residues. Germline CDR1 reads ENHRY; CDR2 reads SYGVKD. CDR3 protein: CAISEGAHEGNTIYF. CDR3 coding DNA: TGTGCCATCAGTGAGGGGGCTCACGAAGGGAACACCATATATTTT.

The chain uses TRBV28 and TRBJ1-6; D remains unclear. Germline CDR1 MDHEN, CDR2 SYDVKM. The CDR3 runs 13 residues. V lost 10 bases and J lost 8, with 15 bases in between. CDR3 coding DNA: TGTGCCATCGGTCCGAATCGGGATTCACCCCTCCACTTT. Amino acid sequence: CAIGPNRDSPLHF.

V and J are TRBV7-6 and TRBJ1-1; D gene ambiguous. V lost 1 base to trimming and J lost 4 bases, with 16 bases between them. The germline V gene encodes CDR1 SGHVS and CDR2 FNYEAQ. The length of the CDR3 is 16 residues. CDR3 nucleotides: TGTGCCAGCAGCTTAGGCCCGCGGGGATCAAGCACTGAAGCTTTCTTT. It codes for CASSLGPRGSSTEAFF. The complete variable domain, with remaining parts taken from reference TRBV7-6 and TRBJ1-1, reads GAGVSQSPRYKVTKRGQDVALRCDPISGHVSLYWYRQALGQGPEFLTYFNYEAQQDKSGLPNDRFSAERPEGSISTLTIQRTEQRDSAMYRCASSLGPRGSSTEAFFGQGTRLTVV.

The chain employs TRBV24-1 and TRBJ1-1; no definite D call. The CDR3 spans 12 residues. CDR1 is KGHDR, CDR2 SFDVKD, per germline. Trimming left V 0 bases short and J 11 bases short, with 9 bases between. CDR3 bases: TGTGCCACCAGTGATTTGTTCGGTCCGGCTTTCTTT. This codes for CATSDLFGPAFF.

This chain connects TRBV6-6 to TRBJ2-1; 10 positions agree with TRBD1. The germline gives CDR1 MNHNY, CDR2 SVGAGI (reference sequence). With 5 bases clipped from V and 7 bases from J, the junction kept 5 bases outside the gene matches. This CDR3 contains 14 residues. The CDR3 here is CASSIDRGLNEQFF. The CDR3 DNA is TGTGCCAGCAGTATAGACAGGGGGCTGAATGAGCAGTTCTTC.

J is TRBJ1-1 and V is TRBV7-2, with 7 bases that match TRBD1. The CDR3 sequence is 13 residues long. With 5 bases clipped from V and 4 bases from J, the junction kept 4 bases outside the gene matches. Germline V gives CDR1 SGHTA, CDR2 FQGNSA. The CDR3 region is CASSPQGGTEAFF. CDR3 coding DNA: TGTGCCAGCAGCCCTCAGGGGGGCACTGAAGCTTTCTTT.

V and J are TRBV6-5 and TRBJ2-2; D is unclear. Looked up from germline, CDR1 is MNHEY and CDR2 is SVGAGI. The CDR3 consists of 14 residues. V was pared by 9 bases and J by 1 base, with 12 bases between. This CDR3 reads CASWMTGNTGELFF. In DNA, the CDR3 is TGTGCCAGTTGGATGACGGGGAACACCGGGGAGCTGTTTTTT.

V gene TRBV2 combines with J gene TRBJ1-2; D is unresolved. Deletions cut 7 bases from V and 2 bases from J, with 11 bases between. Germline V lookup: CDR1 SNHLY, CDR2 FYNNEI. The CDR3 has 13 amino acids. The CDR3 is CASKWELNYGYTF. The CDR3 DNA reads as TGTGCCAGCAAATGGGAGCTAAACTATGGCTACACCTTC. Filled out from reference TRBV2 and TRBJ1-2, the complete variable domain reads EPEVTQTPSHQVTQMGQEVILRCVPISNHLYFYWYRQILGQKVEFLVSFYNNEISEKSEIFDDQFSVERPDGSNFTLKIRSTKLEDSAMYFCASKWELNYGYTFGSGTRLTVV.